This TCR beta chain stems from a study of post-analysis software for immune sequencing data. Findings of the study overall: Patients showed TRBV5-6, TRBV5-1 and TRBV20-1 among several TRBV segments more frequent than in controls. Normalized Chao1 diversity in multiple sclerosis patients fell significantly below that of controls.

On this clonotype itself: What it binds is not known.

CDR1 is SGHRS and CDR2 is YFSETQ in the germline V gene. V was shortened by 9 bases and J by 6 bases, with 22 bases between the two germline ends. The CDR3 extends over 15 amino acids. Unique molecular identifiers featured in each of the TCR beta cDNA libraries. T cells, about 0.9 to 10 million of them, yielded roughly 550,000 cDNA molecules. TCRdb reanalysed the PCR reads using MiXCR and keeps one entry per CDR3 protein. Among 450,000 to 650,000 distinct CDR3 sequences listed, 44% were seen once. Sequencing used blood. The source is a girl aged 10 to 17 with multiple sclerosis. The chain employs TRBV5-1 and TRBJ2-1; D perhaps matches TRBD2 (6 bases). The CDR3 loop reads CANTSGRFGGNEQFF. In nucleotides, the CDR3 is TGCGCCAACACCTCAGGACGTTTCGGGGGCAATGAGCAGTTCTTC.